The clone carrying this T cell receptor (delta chain) was seen ten or more times. The data were taken from a study of γδ T cells in repeated Plasmodium falciparum infection. Vgamma9/Vdelta2+ and Vdelta2-negative gammadelta T cells were flow-sorted from PBMC for bulk sequencing. CDR3 size: 16 residues. Trimming removed 4 bases from V and 4 bases from J; junction bases left unmatched: 14. In germline, CDR1 is GEAIGNYY, CDR2 EKD. TCRdb reanalysed the multiplex PCR reads with CATT. The table lists roughly 86,000 delta-chain clones, 1.4% to 1.5% of them singletons, with around 8.3% in the top ten. The TCR sequence derives from a pool of human donors (malaria-infected and uninfected, not separated). The chain recombines TRDV2 with TRDJ1, with 7 bases that match TRDD3. The sample was gamma-delta T cells from blood. The CDR3 nucleotides read TGTGCCTGTGAAGAAGTGGGGGAAATTGGGGGCGATAAACTCATCTTT. Amino acids: CACEEVGEIGGDKLIF.